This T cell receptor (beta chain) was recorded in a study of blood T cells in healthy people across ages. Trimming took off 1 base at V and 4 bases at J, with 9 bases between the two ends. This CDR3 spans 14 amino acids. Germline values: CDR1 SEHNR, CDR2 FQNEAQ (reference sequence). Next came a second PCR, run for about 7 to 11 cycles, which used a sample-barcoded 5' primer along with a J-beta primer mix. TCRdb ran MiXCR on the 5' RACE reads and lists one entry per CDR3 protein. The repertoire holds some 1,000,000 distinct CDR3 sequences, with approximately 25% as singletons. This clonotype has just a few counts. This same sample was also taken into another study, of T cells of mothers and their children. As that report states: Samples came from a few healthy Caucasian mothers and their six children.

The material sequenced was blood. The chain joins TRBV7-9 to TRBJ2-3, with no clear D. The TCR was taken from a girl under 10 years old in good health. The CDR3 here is CASSLELTSDTQYF. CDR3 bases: TGTGCCAGCAGCTTAGAATTGACTTCAGATACGCAGTATTTT.